This T cell receptor (beta chain) was captured in a study of T cells in Graves' hyperthyroidism and ophthalmopathy. Study as a whole: Staff took peripheral blood when the initial diagnosis was made, before any treatment began.

The CDR3 consists of 15 residues. The V end was cut by 4 bases, the J end by 0 bases, with 10 bases between. General observations from the study: Separating ophthalmopathy from stable hyperthyroidism was achieved by a 13 V-J model.

Amplification of TCR beta CDR3 regions used RNA as the template. HTBI primers were used for first-round RT-PCR of the TCR CDR3. TCRdb re-derived calls from the multiplex PCR reads in MiXCR, one entry per CDR3 protein. The data show hundreds of thousands of distinct CDR3 sequences, roughly 15% seen once. In the ophthalmopathy cohort, Clinical Activity Score was at least 3, NOSPECS grade at least 4, and duration under 3 months. Diagnostic decisions used clinical symptoms, serum thyroxine and TRAb, thyroid ultrasound and orbital computed tomography. At least ten counts were recorded for this clonotype. What it binds is not known.

This clonotype was obtained from a man aged 18 to 35 with Graves' ophthalmopathy. V gene TRBV12-3 or TRBV12-4 combines with J gene TRBJ1-5; TRBD1 is a possible D gene (5 bases). The specimen was blood. CDR3 bases: TGTGCCAGCAGTTCCGGACAAATTAGCAATCAGCCCCAGCATTTT. Amino acids: CASSSGQISNQPQHF.